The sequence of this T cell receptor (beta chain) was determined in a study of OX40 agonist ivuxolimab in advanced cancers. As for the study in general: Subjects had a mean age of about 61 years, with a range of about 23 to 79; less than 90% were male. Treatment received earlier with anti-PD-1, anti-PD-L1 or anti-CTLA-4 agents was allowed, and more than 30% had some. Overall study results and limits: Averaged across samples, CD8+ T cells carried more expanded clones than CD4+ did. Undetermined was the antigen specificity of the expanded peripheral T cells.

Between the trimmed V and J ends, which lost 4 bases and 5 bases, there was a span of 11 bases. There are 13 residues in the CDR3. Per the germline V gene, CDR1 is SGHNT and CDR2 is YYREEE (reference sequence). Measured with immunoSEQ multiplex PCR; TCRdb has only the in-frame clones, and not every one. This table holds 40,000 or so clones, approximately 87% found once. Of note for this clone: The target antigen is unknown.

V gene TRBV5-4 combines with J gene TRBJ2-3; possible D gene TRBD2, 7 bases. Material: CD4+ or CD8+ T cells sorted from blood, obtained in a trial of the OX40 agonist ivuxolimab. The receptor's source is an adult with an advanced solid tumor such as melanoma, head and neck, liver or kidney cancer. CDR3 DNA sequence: TGTGCCAGCAGCAGGGGGGGCATAGATACGCAGTATTTT. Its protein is CASSRGGIDTQYF. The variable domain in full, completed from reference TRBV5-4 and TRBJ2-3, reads ETGVTQSPTHLIKTRGQQVTLRCSSQSGHNTVSWYQQALGQGPQFIFQYYREEENGRGNFPPRFSGLQFPNYSSELNVNALELDDSALYLCASSRGGIDTQYFGPGTRLTVL.